The T cell receptor (beta chain) described here comes from a study of control samples from healthy donors and cancer patients. The CDR3 has 17 amino acids. The germline V and J ends were trimmed by 0 bases and 2 bases, with 16 bases remaining between them. Germline CDR1 and CDR2: LNHDA and SQIVND (reference sequence). Libraries were prepared by immunoSEQ multiplex PCR; TCRdb keeps only in-frame clonotypes and omits some of them. The sample includes about 57,000 clones, 91% of them seen just once. The chain links TRBV19 to TRBJ1-2; D uncertain. The sample comprised PBMCs. This sequence originates from a man between 25 and 39 years old with colorectal cancer. CDR3: CASSIEFRQLSNYGYTF. The CDR3 nucleotides are TGTGCCAGTAGTATAGAGTTCCGGCAGCTCTCAAACTATGGCTACACCTTC.